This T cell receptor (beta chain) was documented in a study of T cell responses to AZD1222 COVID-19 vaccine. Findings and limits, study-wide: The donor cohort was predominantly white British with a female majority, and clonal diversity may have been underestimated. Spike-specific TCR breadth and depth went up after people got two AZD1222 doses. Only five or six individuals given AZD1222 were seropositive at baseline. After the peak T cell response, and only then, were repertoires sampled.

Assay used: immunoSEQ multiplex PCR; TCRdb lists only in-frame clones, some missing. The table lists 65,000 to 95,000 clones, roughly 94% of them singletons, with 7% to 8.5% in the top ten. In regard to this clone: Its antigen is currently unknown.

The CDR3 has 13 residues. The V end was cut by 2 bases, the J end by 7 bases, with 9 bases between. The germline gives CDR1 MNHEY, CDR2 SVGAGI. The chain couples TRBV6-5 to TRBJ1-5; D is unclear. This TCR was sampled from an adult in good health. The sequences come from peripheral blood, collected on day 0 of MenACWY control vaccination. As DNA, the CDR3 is TGTGCCAGCAGTTACGGTCTGGACCAGCCCCAGCATTTT. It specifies CASSYGLDQPQHF.